This TCR beta chain was sequenced for a study of CD8+CD57+ T cells in acquired aplastic anemia. It was genomic DNA that served as the template for profiling TCR beta VDJ and CDR3. TCRdb passed the reads through MiXCR, listing each CDR3 protein once. The data show roughly 420,000 distinct CDR3 sequences, with 65% to 80% seen just once and 3.5% to 4.5% held by the top ten. This clonotype was seen a few times. The CDR3 consists of 10 residues. Deletions cut 6 bases from V and 6 bases from J, with 6 bases between. Germline assignment: CDR1 SQVTM and CDR2 ANQGSEA. Sequencing was done on a sample of sorted CD4+, CD8+, or CD8+CD57+ T cells (not recorded which) from PBMCs. The source is a human donor in good health, serving as a control. The chain recombines TRBV29-1 with TRBJ1-5; D is undetermined. The DNA of the CDR3 is TGCAGCGTGGGCGGTCAGCCCCAGCATTTT. Residues: CSVGGQPQHF.